One sample yielded the 24 T cell receptor beta chains listed below, sequenced in a study of low-dose radiotherapy and immunotherapy resistance in tumors. Gene-specific TRAV and TRBV primers were used for first-strand cDNA, covering alpha and beta chains. The TCRs were subjected to amplification over around 18 PCR cycles employing a constant-region primer in conjunction with a V-primer adapter. TCRdb independently ran MiXCR on the reads; one entry per CDR3 protein. The sample holds about 12,000 distinct CDR3 sequences, approximately 80% seen once. The receptors derive from a human donor with advanced metastatic prostate, ovarian, gallbladder or colorectal cancer (not recorded which). This table probably holds off-target reads from a library built for another chain.

The gene calls are TRBV14 and TRBJ1-1, with 7 bases that match TRBD1. Looked up from germline, CDR1 is SGHDN and CDR2 is FVKESK. The CDR3 totals 13 residues. Unmatched junction bases numbered 9, after V lost 3 bases and J lost 11 bases. CDR3 loop: CASSQGSTGTAFF. CDR3 nucleotide sequence: TGTGCCAGCAGCCAGGGTTCGACAGGGACCGCTTTCTTT.

The chain recombines TRBV5-6 with TRBJ2-1; D might be TRBD2 (5 bases). Germline CDR1 SGHDT, CDR2 YYEEEE. The ends were cut back, 4 bases at V and 6 bases at J, with 17 bases in the middle. This CDR3 spans 15 amino acids. The CDR3 region is CASSRGLAVLNEQFF. CDR3 coding DNA: TGTGCCAGCAGCCGCGGGCTAGCCGTCCTCAATGAGCAGTTCTTC.

This chain connects TRBV4-3 to TRBJ2-7; 10 bases line up with TRBD2. CDR3 length: 18 amino acids. Germline CDR1 reads LGHNA; CDR2 reads YSLEER. Losses at the gene ends were 0 bases for V and 4 bases for J; bases not matched to a gene: 12. In DNA, the CDR3 is TGCGCCAGCAGCCAAGATCCCCCCCGGACTAGCGGAGTTTACGAGCAGTACTTC. Amino acids: CASSQDPPRTSGVYEQYF.

V is TRBV3-1 and J is TRBJ1-2; 7 bases agree with TRBD1. Looked up from germline, CDR1 is LGHDT and CDR2 is YNNKEL (reference sequence). This CDR3 comprises 18 residues. The J segment lost 0 bases and the V segment lost 0 bases, leaving 10 bases of the junction unmatched. The DNA for the CDR3 is TGTGCCAGCAGCCAAGATTATGGAGGGGGCGCCTCTAACTATGGCTACACCTTC. It encodes CASSQDYGGGASNYGYTF.

This clonotype occurred once. The chain employs TRBV13 and TRBJ2-2; 7 positions match TRBD1. The CDR3 loop spans 16 amino acids. Germline values: CDR1 PRHDT, CDR2 FYEKMQ (reference sequence). Trimming took 5 bases from V and 3 from J; bases not matched to a gene: 9. Here the CDR3 reads CASSPQTGEDTGELFF. The CDR3 DNA reads TGTGCCAGCAGCCCCCAAACAGGGGAAGACACCGGGGAGCTGTTTTTT.

This rearrangement joins TRBV9 to TRBJ2-7; D is unresolved. Germline assignment: CDR1 SGDLS and CDR2 YYNGEE. There are 15 residues in the CDR3. The V end was cut by 3 bases, the J end by 0 bases, with 13 bases between. The CDR3 sequence is CASSADELGSYEQYF. In DNA form, the CDR3 reads TGTGCCAGCAGCGCTGATGAACTGGGCTCCTACGAGCAGTACTTC.

V is TRBV9 and J is TRBJ2-7; 9 bases align to TRBD2. This CDR3 has 13 amino acids. V dropped 3 bases and J dropped 2; count of bases not matched to a gene: 0. The V gene's germline CDR1 is SGDLS and CDR2 YYNGEE. CDR3 sequence reads: CASSGTSAYEQYF. The DNA for the CDR3 is TGTGCCAGCAGCGGGACTAGCGCCTACGAGCAGTACTTC. Drawing the rest from reference TRBV9 and TRBJ2-7, the complete variable domain is DSGVTQTPKHLITATGQRVTLRCSPRSGDLSVYWYQQSLDQGLQFLIQYYNGEERAKGNILERFSAQQFPDLHSELNLSSLELGDSALYFCASSGTSAYEQYFGPGTRLTVT.

The chain links TRBV11-2 to TRBJ2-7; D is unclear. The CDR3 spans 14 residues. Germline V gene sequence: CDR1 SGHAT, CDR2 FQNNGV. V lost 0 bases, J lost 3 bases, and 9 bases lay in between. The CDR3 protein is CASSLERLNYEQYF. The CDR3 bases are TGTGCCAGCAGCTTAGAACGACTGAACTACGAGCAGTACTTC.

The rearrangement joins TRBV10-3 to TRBJ1-1, with D maybe TRBD1 (5 bases). The V end was cut by 4 bases, the J end by 1 base, with 7 bases between. The CDR3 has 13 amino acids. Germline values: CDR1 ENHRY, CDR2 SYGVKD. This chain's CDR3 is CAISGGGNTEAFF. In DNA, the CDR3 is TGTGCCATCAGTGGGGGGGGGAACACTGAAGCTTTCTTT.

The chain uses TRBV2 and TRBJ2-3; D tentatively fits TRBD1 or TRBD2 (5 bases each). The V end lost 6 bases, the J end lost 2 bases, and 9 bases lay between the germline ends. In germline, CDR1 is SNHLY, CDR2 FYNNEI. The CDR3 spans 13 residues. This chain's CDR3 is CASRRDPTDTQYF. CDR3 nucleotide sequence: TGTGCCAGCAGGAGGGACCCCACAGATACGCAGTATTTT.

The chain couples TRBV12-3 or TRBV12-4 to TRBJ2-7; 7 bases map to TRBD1. This CDR3 region has 13 residues. Losses at the gene ends were 6 bases for V and 2 bases for J; bases not matched to a gene: 4. CDR3 DNA: TGTGCCAGCAGGCACAGGGGACCCTACGAGCAGTACTTC. Protein: CASRHRGPYEQYF.

This chain links TRBV5-1 with TRBJ2-2; no definite D call. CDR3 size: 12 residues. Deletions cut 0 bases from V and 7 bases from J, with 4 bases between. Germline-derived CDR1 and CDR2 are SGHRS and YFSETQ. In DNA form, the CDR3 reads TGCGCCAGCAGCTTGGTACTCGGGGAGCTGTTTTTT. This codes for CASSLVLGELFF.

The rearrangement uses TRBV19 and TRBJ2-1; D is tentatively TRBD1 or TRBD2 (5 bases each). Trimming shortened V by 5 bases and J by 0 bases, and 11 bases separated the two germline ends. Germline CDR1 and CDR2: LNHDA and SQIVND (reference sequence). The CDR3 covers 15 residues. CDR3 sequence (DNA): TGTGCCAGTAGTGAGCTCGGGGCCTCCTACAATGAGCAGTTCTTC. This translates into CASSELGASYNEQFF. Together with reference TRBV19 and TRBJ2-1, the CDR3 gives the full variable domain: DGGITQSPKYLFRKEGQNVTLSCEQNLNHDAMYWYRQDPGQGLRLIYYSQIVNDFQKGDIAEGYSVSREKKESFPLTVTSAQKNPTAFYLCASSELGASYNEQFFGPGTRLTVL.

This chain connects TRBV13 to TRBJ2-3; 13 nucleotides agree with TRBD2. The CDR3 sequence is 16 residues long. V lost 5 bases, J lost 3 bases, and 5 bases stayed unmatched. CDR1 and CDR2 (germline): PRHDT, FYEKMQ (reference sequence). The DNA for the CDR3 is TGTGCCAGCAGCAAAACTAGCGGGAGGGGGACAGATACGCAGTATTTT. This translates into CASSKTSGRGTDTQYF.

V is TRBV2 and J is TRBJ2-1, with a possible D match to TRBD2 (5 bases). This CDR3 spans 15 amino acids. V gave up 4 bases and J gave up 1 base, with 11 bases separating them. CDR1 is SNHLY, CDR2 FYNNEI, per germline. Written as DNA, the CDR3 is TGTGCCAGCAGTGTCAAGCGGAAGTCCTACAATGAGCAGTTCTTC. Protein product: CASSVKRKSYNEQFF. Using reference TRBV2 and TRBJ2-1 for the parts outside the CDR3, the full variable domain is EPEVTQTPSHQVTQMGQEVILRCVPISNHLYFYWYRQILGQKVEFLVSFYNNEISEKSEIFDDQFSVERPDGSNFTLKIRSTKLEDSAMYFCASSVKRKSYNEQFFGPGTRLTVL.

The chain is built from TRBV4-3 and TRBJ1-2; TRBD1 aligns across 9 bases. The length of the CDR3 is 15 residues. Trimming cost V 1 base and J 4 bases; bases outside gene matches: 4. Germline loops: CDR1 LGHNA, CDR2 YSLEER. Here the CDR3 reads CASSQGEGQGYGYTF. The CDR3 DNA reads as TGCGCCAGCAGCCAAGGCGAGGGACAGGGCTATGGCTACACCTTC.

The rearrangement joins TRBV20-1 to TRBJ2-3; D not certain. V was trimmed by 3 bases and J by 0 bases, leaving 7 bases between them. The germline V gene has CDR1 DFQATT and CDR2 SNEGSKA (reference sequence). The CDR3 extends over 13 amino acids. CDR3 amino acids: CSASGASTDTQYF. CDR3 in DNA: TGCAGTGCTAGCGGAGCTAGCACAGATACGCAGTATTTT.

This sequence joins TRBV9 and TRBJ2-7; 15 nucleotides line up with TRBD2. In germline, CDR1 is SGDLS, CDR2 YYNGEE. This CDR3 region has 16 residues. V was pared by 2 bases and J by 3 bases, with 3 bases of the junction left unmatched. CDR3 sequence (DNA): TGTGCCAGCAGCGTCGGGACTAGCGGGGGGTTCTACGAGCAGTACTTC. Translated, it gives CASSVGTSGGFYEQYF.

The V gene is TRBV20-1, the J gene TRBJ2-1; D is possibly TRBD1 or TRBD2 (6 bases each). Germline V CDR1 and CDR2: DFQATT, SNEGSKA (reference sequence). There are 15 residues in the CDR3. V was clipped by 0 bases and J by 4 bases, with 13 bases between them. CDR3 nucleotides: TGCAGTGCTAGAGAAGGGGGAGGCTTTTACAATGAGCAGTTCTTC. Protein product: CSAREGGGFYNEQFF.

The rearrangement uses TRBV5-1 and TRBJ2-1; D may be TRBD2 (6 bases). Germline V gene data show CDR1 as SGHRS and CDR2 as YFSETQ. Trimming shortened V by 3 bases and J by 3 bases, and 10 bases separated the two germline ends. The CDR3 covers 14 residues. CDR3 nucleotide sequence: TGCGCCAGCAGCTCGGGGCGGGACTACAATGAGCAGTTCTTC. Translating it yields CASSSGRDYNEQFF.

This clonotype was seen a single time. The chain uses TRBV6-5 and TRBJ2-7; possible D gene TRBD1, 5 bases. The CDR3 is made up of 15 amino acids. Germline CDR1 MNHEY, CDR2 SVGAGI. Trimming removed 2 bases at V and 2 bases at J, with 13 bases between. Written as DNA, the CDR3 is TGTGCCAGCAGTTACAGTGAAGGGGCGGCCTACGAGCAGTACTTC. Residues: CASSYSEGAAYEQYF.

The table lists this clonotype with a few counts. The chain recombines TRBV2 with TRBJ2-7, with D tentatively TRBD2 (6 bases). V lost 6 bases and J lost 3, with 15 bases in between. The CDR3 length is 14 residues. CDR1 and CDR2 from the germline V gene are SNHLY and FYNNEI. This CDR3 is CASSAGRAGYEQYF. CDR3 in DNA: TGTGCCAGCAGCGCGGGACGGGCGGGCTACGAGCAGTACTTC.

This sequence joins TRBV6-1 and TRBJ1-2; D remains ambiguous. V lost 5 bases and J lost 0, with 10 bases in between. From germline, CDR1 is MNHNS and CDR2 SASEGT. The CDR3 loop spans 14 amino acids. Here the CDR3 reads CASSLQRTNYGYTF. Here the CDR3 DNA reads TGTGCCAGCAGTCTACAGCGAACTAACTATGGCTACACCTTC.

This clonotype was seen once. The rearrangement links TRBV29-1 to TRBJ2-7; 8 nucleotides agree with TRBD1. Germline V gene lookup returns CDR1 SQVTM and CDR2 ANQGSEA. There are 14 residues in the CDR3. Germline trimming cut 4 bases from V and 2 bases from J; bases unmatched to any gene: 7. CDR3 bases: TGCAGCGTTGGCCTCAGGACAGGGCCCTACGAGCAGTACTTC. It yields the protein CSVGLRTGPYEQYF.